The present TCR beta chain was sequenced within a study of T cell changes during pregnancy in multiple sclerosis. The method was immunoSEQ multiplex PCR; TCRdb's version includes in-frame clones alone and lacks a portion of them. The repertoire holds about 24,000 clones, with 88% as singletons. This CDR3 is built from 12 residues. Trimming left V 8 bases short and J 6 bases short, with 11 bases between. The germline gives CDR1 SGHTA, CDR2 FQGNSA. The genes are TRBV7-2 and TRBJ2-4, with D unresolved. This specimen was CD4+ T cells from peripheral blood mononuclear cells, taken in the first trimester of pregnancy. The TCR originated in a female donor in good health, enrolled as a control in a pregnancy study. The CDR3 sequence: CASSPPGNIQYF. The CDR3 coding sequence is TGTGCCAGCTCCCCACCGGGAAACATTCAGTACTTC.